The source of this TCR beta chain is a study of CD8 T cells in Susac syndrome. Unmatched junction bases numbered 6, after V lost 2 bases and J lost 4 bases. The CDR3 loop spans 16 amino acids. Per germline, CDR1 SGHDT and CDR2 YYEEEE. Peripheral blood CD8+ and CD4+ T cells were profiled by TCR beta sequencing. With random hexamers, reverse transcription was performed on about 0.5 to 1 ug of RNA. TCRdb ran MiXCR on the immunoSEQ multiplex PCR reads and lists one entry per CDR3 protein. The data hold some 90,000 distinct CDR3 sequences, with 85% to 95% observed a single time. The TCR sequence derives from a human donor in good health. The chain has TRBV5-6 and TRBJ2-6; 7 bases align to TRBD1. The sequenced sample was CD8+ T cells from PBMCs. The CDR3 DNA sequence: TGTGCCAGCAGCTTATCACAGGGGTCCGGGGCCAACGTCCTGACTTTC. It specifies CASSLSQGSGANVLTF. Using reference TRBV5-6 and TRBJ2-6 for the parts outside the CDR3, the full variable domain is DAGVTQSPTHLIKTRGQQVTLRCSPKSGHDTVSWYQQALGQGPQFIFQYYEEEERQRGNFPDRFSGHQFPNYSSELNVNALLLGDSALYLCASSLSQGSGANVLTFGAGSRLTVL.